The 30 T cell receptor beta chains below all came from one sample that was sequenced in a study of T cell responses to AZD1222 COVID-19 vaccine. The repertoire was sequenced with immunoSEQ multiplex PCR; TCRdb's copy has only in-frame clones and lacks some. The sample holds roughly 130,000 clones, 75% to 95% seen once. Sequenced here: peripheral blood, sampled on day 0 of AZD1222 vaccination. Source of these receptors: an adult in good health.

The chain joins TRBV5-6 to TRBJ1-1, with 8 positions matching TRBD1. V dropped 3 bases and J dropped 1; count of bases not matched to a gene: 8. CDR1 and CDR2 (germline): SGHDT, YYEEEE. The CDR3 consists of 16 residues. CDR3 amino acids: CASSWARQGRNTEAFF. CDR3 DNA: TGTGCCAGCAGCTGGGCCCGACAGGGGCGGAACACTGAAGCTTTCTTT.

The chain employs TRBV19 and TRBJ2-2; D remains unclear. CDR1 is LNHDA, CDR2 SQIVND, per germline (reference sequence). V gave up 3 bases and J gave up 4 bases, with 9 bases separating them. The CDR3 extends over 14 amino acids. CDR3 DNA: TGTGCCAGTAGTATTGGGCTGGGCACCGGGGAGCTGTTTTTT. Its translation is CASSIGLGTGELFF. The full variable domain, in which reference TRBV19 and TRBJ2-2 provide the parts outside the CDR3, is DGGITQSPKYLFRKEGQNVTLSCEQNLNHDAMYWYRQDPGQGLRLIYYSQIVNDFQKGDIAEGYSVSREKKESFPLTVTSAQKNPTAFYLCASSIGLGTGELFFGEGSRLTVL.

The chain couples TRBV19 to TRBJ1-2, with D perhaps matching TRBD1 (5 bases). Germline lookup yields CDR1 LNHDA and CDR2 SQIVND (reference sequence). The CDR3 runs 10 residues. Between the trimmed V and J ends, which lost 10 bases and 4 bases, there was a span of 7 bases. The CDR3 coding sequence is TGTGCCACCGGGGGCTATGGCTACACCTTC. Translating it yields CATGGYGYTF.

The gene calls are TRBV2 and TRBJ2-7, with D possibly being TRBD1 or TRBD2 (5 bases each). The CDR3 runs 12 residues. CDR1 is SNHLY, CDR2 FYNNEI, per germline. Trimming stripped 4 bases from V and 4 bases from J, with 8 bases between. The CDR3 region has the DNA TGTGCCAGCAGTGTTGGGGGTTACGAGCAGTACTTC. It translates to CASSVGGYEQYF.

V and J are TRBV11-2 and TRBJ2-4, with D possibly being TRBD2 (5 bases). CDR1 is SGHAT, CDR2 FQNNGV, per germline. CDR3 length: 16 amino acids. Trimming left V 1 base short and J 3 bases short, with 13 bases between. CDR3 sequence (DNA): TGTGCCAGCAGCTTAGGTGGGGAGTTGGACAAAAACATTCAGTACTTC. Translation: CASSLGGELDKNIQYF.

V usage is TRBV10-2 and J usage is TRBJ2-7, with TRBD2 matching over 10 bases. V dropped 8 bases and J dropped 2; count of bases not matched to a gene: 6. Germline V CDR1 and CDR2: WSHSY, SAAADI. This CDR3 has 14 residues. CDR3 DNA: TGCGCCAGCCTAAGGACTAGCGGCCCCTACGAGCAGTACTTC. It is translated as CASLRTSGPYEQYF.

This clone has a handful of counts. This chain links TRBV19 with TRBJ1-6; 7 bases map to TRBD1. The junction had 5 bases not matched to a gene; V was cut back by 5 bases and J by 7 bases. The germline V gene has CDR1 LNHDA and CDR2 SQIVND (reference sequence). The CDR3 consists of 14 residues. CDR3 sequence: CASSPRTGNSPLHF. The CDR3 DNA sequence: TGTGCCAGTAGTCCGAGGACAGGCAATTCACCCCTCCACTTT.

The V call is TRBV9, the J call TRBJ2-2; either TRBD1 or TRBD2 may supply D (5 bases each). CDR1 SGDLS and CDR2 YYNGEE come from the germline V gene. V lost 3 bases to trimming and J lost 6 bases, with 15 bases between them. The CDR3 totals 15 residues. Here the CDR3 reads CASSATGLGAGELFF. The CDR3 nucleotides are TGTGCCAGCAGCGCGACCGGCTTGGGGGCCGGGGAGCTGTTTTTT.

This chain uses TRBV7-9 with TRBJ2-7, with TRBD2 as a possible D gene (6 bases). V shed 5 bases and J shed 6 bases, with 11 bases lying between them. The germline V gene encodes CDR1 SEHNR and CDR2 FQNEAQ (reference sequence). CDR3 length: 12 residues. The CDR3 spells CASSAGTAEQYF. CDR3 DNA: TGTGCCAGCAGCGCGGGGACGGCCGAGCAGTACTTC.

This clone has more than one count but fewer than ten. The chain is built from TRBV4-1 and TRBJ2-1; 9 bases agree with TRBD2. The V gene's germline CDR1 is MGHRA and CDR2 YSYEKL. The CDR3 contains 15 residues. Trimming removed 4 bases from V and 5 bases from J; junction bases left unmatched: 6. The CDR3 DNA is TGCGCCAGCAGCCTTGGGGCTAGCGGGAACAATGAGCAGTTCTTC. Translating gives CASSLGASGNNEQFF.

This rearrangement joins TRBV20-1 to TRBJ2-3; possible D gene TRBD2, 5 bases. Germline values: CDR1 DFQATT, CDR2 SNEGSKA (reference sequence). Trimming removed 3 bases from V and 6 bases from J, with 16 bases in between. The CDR3 loop spans 14 amino acids. The CDR3 here is CSASIPRDRDTQYF. Here the CDR3 DNA reads TGCAGTGCTAGTATCCCACGGGATAGGGATACGCAGTATTTT.

This clone was seen a few times. The chain links TRBV2 to TRBJ2-2; D unresolved. The V gene's germline CDR1 is SNHLY and CDR2 FYNNEI. The CDR3 has 16 amino acids. Trimming stripped 3 bases from V and 5 bases from J, with 16 bases between. CDR3 nucleotide sequence: TGTGCCAGCAGTGAGGCGGAACCTTTCCGAACCGGGGAGCTGTTTTTT. The encoded protein is CASSEAEPFRTGELFF.

The chain has TRBV4-3 and TRBJ1-1; weak D call: TRBD1 (5 bases). Germline CDR1 and CDR2: LGHNA and YSLEER. V was pared by 1 base and J by 5 bases, with 11 bases between. The CDR3 totals 14 residues. The CDR3 nucleotides are TGCGCCAGCAGCCAAGCAGGCAAGGGGACTGAAGCTTTCTTT. Protein product: CASSQAGKGTEAFF.

This clone has a single count. V and J are TRBV5-6 and TRBJ1-2; a possible D gene is TRBD1 (6 bases). The ends were cut back, 0 bases at V and 0 bases at J, with 9 bases in the middle. This CDR3 contains 15 residues. CDR1 SGHDT and CDR2 YYEEEE come from the germline V gene. The DNA of the CDR3 is TGTGCCAGCAGCTTGGTACGGGACACTAACTATGGCTACACCTTC. It is translated as CASSLVRDTNYGYTF.

The chain uses TRBV7-8 and TRBJ2-5; D is uncertain. Trimming took 5 bases from V and 1 from J, leaving 8 bases between them. Germline CDR1 is SGHVS and CDR2 is FQNEAQ. The length of the CDR3 is 13 residues. CDR3 in DNA: TGTGCCAGCAGCCCGGTGCCCCAAGAGACCCAGTACTTC. It codes for CASSPVPQETQYF.

The gene calls are TRBV6-5 and TRBJ2-7; D gene uncertain. The ends were cut back, 4 bases at V and 3 bases at J, with 13 bases in the middle. CDR1 is MNHEY and CDR2 is SVGAGI in the germline V gene. CDR3 size: 14 residues. The CDR3 protein is CASSSKTVHYEQYF. The CDR3 bases are TGTGCCAGCAGTTCCAAGACCGTACACTACGAGCAGTACTTC.

V gene TRBV27 combines with J gene TRBJ1-1; D is ambiguous. CDR1 is MNHEY, CDR2 SMNVEV, per germline (reference sequence). V lost 4 bases and J lost 6, with 21 bases in between. The CDR3 spans 16 residues. This CDR3 is CASSSYPLRCMSEAFF. The CDR3 DNA follows: TGTGCCAGCAGTTCGTACCCCTTGAGGTGCATGTCTGAAGCTTTCTTT.

The chain links TRBV7-8 to TRBJ1-4; possible D gene TRBD1, 5 bases. There are 16 residues in the CDR3. V was cut by 5 bases and J by 2 bases, with 15 bases left in between. The V gene's germline CDR1 is SGHVS and CDR2 FQNEAQ. The CDR3 nucleotides read TGTGCCAGCAGCCGAAGTGAGACAGAGACTAATGAAAAACTGTTTTTT. Protein: CASSRSETETNEKLFF.

This chain joins TRBV12-5 and TRBJ1-1; D remains ambiguous. The germline V and J ends were trimmed by 1 base and 3 bases, with 6 bases remaining between them. This CDR3 has 13 amino acids. The germline V gene encodes CDR1 LGHNT and CDR2 FRNRAP. The CDR3, as DNA: TGTGCTAGTGGTTTGGGTCGATACACTGAAGCTTTCTTT. Translated, it gives CASGLGRYTEAFF.

The rearrangement uses TRBV2 and TRBJ2-5; tentatively, D is TRBD1 or TRBD2 (7 bases each). CDR1 is SNHLY, CDR2 FYNNEI, per germline. The CDR3 extends over 12 amino acids. Between the trimmed V and J ends, which lost 10 bases and 5 bases, there was a span of 14 bases. CDR3 DNA sequence: TGTGCCACAGGGGGGGTGGATGAGACCCAGTACTTC. Amino acid sequence: CATGGVDETQYF.

V gene TRBV20-1 combines with J gene TRBJ2-7; D might be TRBD2 (5 bases). The CDR3 is made up of 11 amino acids. V lost 3 bases and J lost 4, with 7 bases in between. Germline V lookup: CDR1 DFQATT, CDR2 SNEGSKA (reference sequence). Here the CDR3 DNA reads TGCAGTGCTAGCGGGATGTACGAGCAGTACTTC. It specifies CSASGMYEQYF.

The chain combines TRBV11-2 with TRBJ2-2; D gene uncertain. The CDR3 extends over 14 amino acids. V lost 4 bases and J lost 7, with 13 bases in between. Per the germline V gene, CDR1 is SGHAT and CDR2 is FQNNGV. This CDR3 reads CASSSTTVVGELFF. In DNA, the CDR3 is TGTGCCAGCAGCTCGACGACGGTGGTCGGGGAGCTGTTTTTT.

The chain joins TRBV11-2 to TRBJ1-1; the D gene is possibly TRBD1 (6 bases). Germline CDR1 SGHAT, CDR2 FQNNGV. V was shortened by 5 bases and J by 0 bases, with 13 bases between the two germline ends. The length of the CDR3 is 15 residues. CDR3 amino acids: CASSRAGALNTEAFF. In DNA, the CDR3 is TGTGCCAGCAGCCGGGCAGGGGCCCTGAACACTGAAGCTTTCTTT. The entire variable domain, with the rest obtained from reference TRBV11-2 and TRBJ1-1, is as follows: EAGVAQSPRYKIIEKRQSVAFWCNPISGHATLYWYQQILGQGPKLLIQFQNNGVVDDSQLPKDRFSAERLKGVDSTLKIQPAKLEDSAVYLCASSRAGALNTEAFFGQGTRLTVV.

The V call is TRBV3-1 (or the pseudogene TRBV3-2), the J call TRBJ2-7, with 8 bases identical to TRBD1. Germline trimming cut 4 bases from V and 4 bases from J; bases unmatched to any gene: 6. CDR3 size: 14 residues. Per the germline V gene, CDR1 is LGHDT and CDR2 is YNNKEL (reference sequence). The CDR3: CASSLDRGRYEQYF. For the CDR3, the DNA is TGTGCCAGCAGCCTTGACAGGGGAAGATACGAGCAGTACTTC.

The chain has TRBV7-2 and TRBJ1-2, with TRBD1 matching over 8 bases. The CDR3 totals 14 residues. J was trimmed by 4 bases and V by 5 bases; bases with no gene match: 6. Germline lookup yields CDR1 SGHTA and CDR2 FQGNSA. In DNA, the CDR3 is TGTGCCAGCAGCATTATGACAGGGGTCTATGGCTACACCTTC. Translation gives CASSIMTGVYGYTF.

The rearrangement joins TRBV4-3 to TRBJ1-1; no clear D. There are 15 residues in the CDR3. V lost 4 bases, J lost 5 bases, and 17 bases lay in between. Germline V gene sequence: CDR1 LGHNA, CDR2 YSLEER. CDR3 sequence (DNA): TGCGCCAGCAGCCGTTCGTCGGGCGGAGGGACTGAAGCTTTCTTT. Encoded protein: CASSRSSGGGTEAFF.

The chain combines TRBV5-6 with TRBJ2-7, with TRBD2 as a possible D gene (6 bases). The CDR3 is made up of 15 amino acids. CDR1 is SGHDT and CDR2 is YYEEEE in the germline V gene. V dropped 4 bases and J dropped 0 bases, with 14 bases sitting between them. This CDR3 reads CASSPGGGFSYEQYF. As DNA, the CDR3 is TGTGCCAGCAGCCCCGGGGGAGGATTCTCCTACGAGCAGTACTTC.

The rearrangement links TRBV6-5 to TRBJ2-1, with 10 bases identical to TRBD2. The CDR3 consists of 16 residues. In germline, CDR1 is MNHEY, CDR2 SVGAGI. V lost 2 bases to trimming and J lost 9 bases; unmatched junction nucleotides: 10. CDR3 loop: CASSYTSGNEHGEQFF. The CDR3 nucleotides are TGTGCCAGCAGTTACACTAGCGGGAATGAACACGGTGAGCAGTTCTTC.

The V gene is TRBV2, the J gene TRBJ1-2; D remains unclear. CDR1 is SNHLY, CDR2 FYNNEI, per germline. The CDR3 is made up of 14 amino acids. Trimming took 3 bases from V and 8 from J, leaving 16 bases between them. CDR3 sequence (DNA): TGTGCCAGCAGTGAGCTCCCGGTTCAACGGGGCTACACCTTC. Translated, it gives CASSELPVQRGYTF.

The sample holds one count of this clone. The rearrangement links TRBV2 to TRBJ2-5; D remains ambiguous. The V end was cut by 1 base, the J end by 0 bases, with 0 bases between. The CDR3 is made up of 12 amino acids. CDR1 and CDR2 (germline): SNHLY, FYNNEI. CDR3 DNA sequence: TGTGCCAGCAGTGAAGACCAAGAGACCCAGTACTTC. Its protein product is CASSEDQETQYF.